The clone carrying this T cell receptor beta chain was counted many times. The sample belongs to a study of T cell repertoires in cytomegalovirus infection. Each CDR3 protein is one row after TCRdb ran MiXCR on the reads. This table has over 150,000 distinct CDR3 sequences, 13% to 15% appearing once. Germline CDR1 and CDR2: MDHEN and SYDVKM. V lost 7 bases, J lost 0 bases, and 13 bases lay in between. CDR3 length: 15 residues. This TCR derives from a human donor in good health (CMV status not recorded). Some clones in this sample may be carry-over from other donors' samples. This sequence joins TRBV28 and TRBJ1-5, with D hard to call. Material: PBMCs. The CDR3 DNA reads as TGTGCCAGCAACGAGCTGTTGAATAGCAATCAGCCCCAGCATTTT. Protein product: CASNELLNSNQPQHF. Full variable domain (missing parts from reference TRBV28 and TRBJ1-5): DVKVTQSSRYLVKRTGEKVFLECVQDMDHENMFWYRQDPGLGLRLIYFSYDVKMKEKGDIPEGYSVSREKKERFSLILESASTNQTSMYLCASNELLNSNQPQHFGDGTRLSIL.